This TCR beta chain appears in the sequencing data of a study of shared clonotypes between healthy human individuals. Positively selected for CCR7, the CD45RO-negative cells used as naive CD8 cells excluded terminally differentiated effector memory CD45RA+ cells. Measured with immunoSEQ multiplex PCR; TCRdb has only the in-frame clones, and not every one. The repertoire includes about 2 million clones, roughly 95% of them detected once, and roughly 1% sits in the top ten. This clone was counted once. The CDR3 spans 15 residues. The ends lost 0 bases at V and 6 bases at J; junction bases unmatched: 4. Germline CDR1 reads LGHNA; CDR2 reads YSLEER.

The chain couples TRBV4-3 to TRBJ2-7; TRBD1 aligns across 11 bases. The sequence was obtained from a man aged 18-30 years in good health. The source material was naive CD8+ T cells sorted from blood. In DNA form, the CDR3 reads TGCGCCAGCAGCCAAGATCTAGGGACAGGGGGCGAGCAGTACTTC. This sequence encodes CASSQDLGTGGEQYF.